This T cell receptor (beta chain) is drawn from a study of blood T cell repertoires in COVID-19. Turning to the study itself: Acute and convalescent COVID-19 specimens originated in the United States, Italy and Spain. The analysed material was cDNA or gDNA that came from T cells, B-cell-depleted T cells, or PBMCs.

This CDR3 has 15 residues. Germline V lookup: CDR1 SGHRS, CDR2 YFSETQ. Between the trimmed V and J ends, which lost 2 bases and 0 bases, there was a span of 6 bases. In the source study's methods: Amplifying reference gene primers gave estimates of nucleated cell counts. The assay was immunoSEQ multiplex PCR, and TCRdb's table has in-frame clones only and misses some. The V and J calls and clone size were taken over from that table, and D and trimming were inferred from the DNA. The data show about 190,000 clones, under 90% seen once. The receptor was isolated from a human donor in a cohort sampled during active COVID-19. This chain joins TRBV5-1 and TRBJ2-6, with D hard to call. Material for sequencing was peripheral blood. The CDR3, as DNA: TGCGCCAGCAGCTTAGTGAGCTCTGGGGCCAACGTCCTGACTTTC. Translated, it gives CASSLVSSGANVLTF.